This entry is about one TCR beta chain. This record belongs to a study of CD8 T cells in Susac syndrome. The V and J ends lost 8 bases and 10 bases respectively, with 9 bases between them. In germline, CDR1 is KGHSH, CDR2 LQKENI. This CDR3 has 10 residues. In contrast to the negatively isolated CD8+ and CD4+ T cells, TEMRA cells were FACS-enriched. The RNA, roughly 0.45 to 1 ug, was put through reverse transcription using random hexamers. Across 54 Vbeta and 13 Jbeta, TCR beta CDR3 was amplified with immunoSEQ multiplex PCR. One entry per CDR3 protein, called by TCRdb with MiXCR from the immunoSEQ multiplex PCR reads. The sample holds about 19,000 distinct CDR3 sequences, approximately 95% seen once.

What was sequenced was CD8+ T cells from PBMCs. The gene calls are TRBV18 and TRBJ2-1, with no clear D. This TCR came from a human donor in good health. CDR3: CASRGLEQFF. The CDR3 DNA follows: TGTGCCAGCCGCGGCCTGGAGCAGTTCTTC.